What follows are 29 T cell receptor beta chains derived from one specimen sequenced in a study of blood T cell repertoires in COVID-19. Libraries were prepared by immunoSEQ multiplex PCR; TCRdb keeps only in-frame clonotypes and omits some of them. Among about 120,000 clones listed, roughly 80% were seen once. The specimen sequenced was peripheral blood. These receptors came from a man aged 25-45 years with acute or convalescent COVID-19.

The rearrangement links TRBV29-1 to TRBJ2-1; a possible D gene is TRBD1 (6 bases). Trimming removed 7 bases from V and 0 bases from J, with 13 bases in between. The CDR3 has 14 residues. Germline V CDR1 and CDR2: SQVTM, ANQGSEA. CDR3 coding DNA: TGCAGCGCCCCAGGGGTAGCCTCCTACAATGAGCAGTTCTTC. Residues: CSAPGVASYNEQFF.

V gene TRBV6-5 combines with J gene TRBJ2-2; a weak D match, TRBD2 (5 bases). Trimming pared 6 bases from V and 5 bases from J, leaving 10 bases between. Germline-derived CDR1 and CDR2 are MNHEY and SVGAGI. The CDR3 has 13 amino acids. This CDR3 is CASSPPGTGELFF. The CDR3, as DNA: TGTGCCAGCAGCCCCCCGGGGACCGGGGAGCTGTTTTTT.

This clone showed up just a few times. The rearrangement uses TRBV7-9 and TRBJ2-1; TRBD2 agrees at 15 bases. In germline, CDR1 is SEHNR, CDR2 FQNEAQ (reference sequence). The CDR3 is 16 amino acids. After removal of 2 bases from V and 10 bases from J, the junction contained 6 bases not matched to a gene. The CDR3 region has the DNA TGTGCCAGCAGCTTAAGGACTAGCGGGGGGGCATACGAGCAGTTCTTC. It codes for CASSLRTSGGAYEQFF. Together with reference TRBV7-9 and TRBJ2-1, the CDR3 gives the full variable domain: DTGVSQNPRHKITKRGQNVTFRCDPISEHNRLYWYRQTLGQGPEFLTYFQNEAQLEKSRLLSDRFSAERPKGSFSTLEIQRTEQGDSAMYLCASSLRTSGGAYEQFFGPGTRLTVL.

The genes are TRBV7-9 and TRBJ2-1; 12 nucleotides line up with TRBD2. In germline, CDR1 is SEHNR, CDR2 FQNEAQ (reference sequence). There are 16 residues in the CDR3. V shed 4 bases, J shed 3 bases, and the junction held 4 bases outside the gene matches. CDR3 protein: CASSSTSGGLYNEQFF. CDR3 in DNA: TGTGCCAGCAGCTCGACTAGCGGGGGCCTCTACAATGAGCAGTTCTTC.

J is TRBJ1-6 and V is TRBV3-1 (or the pseudogene TRBV3-2), with a weak D call TRBD1 (6 bases). Trimming cost V 0 bases and J 13 bases, with 7 bases left between them. Germline V gene data show CDR1 as LGHDT and CDR2 as YNNKEL (reference sequence). This CDR3 region has 12 residues. The CDR3 DNA follows: TGTGCCAGCAGCCAAGAAGGGGGTCCCCTCCACTTT. Amino acids: CASSQEGGPLHF.

The chain couples TRBV4-1 to TRBJ2-5; D is uncertain. The CDR3 runs 15 residues. Deletions cut 5 bases from V and 3 bases from J, with 16 bases between. The germline V gene has CDR1 MGHRA and CDR2 YSYEKL. The CDR3 region is CASSVTTNTEETQYF. The DNA of the CDR3 is TGCGCCAGCAGCGTAACTACTAACACCGAAGAGACCCAGTACTTC.

A remark on this clone: Different DNA sequences within this sample yield the same CDR3. The chain recombines TRBV4-3 with TRBJ2-7; no definite D call. V dropped 0 bases and J dropped 3 bases, with 6 bases sitting between them. The V gene's germline CDR1 is LGHNA and CDR2 YSLEER. This CDR3 has 13 amino acids. CDR3 nucleotides: TGCGCCAGCAGCCAAGATAGGAGCTACGAGCAGTACTTC. As protein: CASSQDRSYEQYF.

This chain joins TRBV6-4 and TRBJ2-3; D ambiguous. The V end was cut by 4 bases, the J end by 0 bases, with 17 bases between. CDR1 is MRHNA, CDR2 SNTAGT, per germline. The CDR3 totals 17 residues. CDR3 protein: CASSVLAVIPSTDTQYF. The CDR3 DNA reads as TGTGCCAGCAGTGTGTTAGCCGTGATTCCTAGCACAGATACGCAGTATTTT.

The chain is built from TRBV30 and TRBJ2-5, with 7 bases fitting TRBD2. The CDR3 is made up of 17 amino acids. In germline, CDR1 is GTSNPN, CDR2 SVGIG (reference sequence). V lost 0 bases and J lost 0; bases outside the gene matches: 10. CDR3 amino acids: CAWSVLLTSAYQETQYF. Written as DNA, the CDR3 is TGTGCCTGGAGTGTACTCCTAACTAGCGCGTACCAAGAGACCCAGTACTTC.

The chain employs TRBV19 and TRBJ1-2; 7 bases fit TRBD1. The junction had 10 bases not matched to a gene; V was cut back by 2 bases and J by 7 bases. CDR1 and CDR2 from the germline V gene are LNHDA and SQIVND (reference sequence). The CDR3 is 15 residues long. CDR3 amino acids: CASSIPQQGNGGYTF. As DNA, the CDR3 is TGTGCCAGTAGTATACCCCAACAGGGGAATGGTGGCTACACCTTC.

The rearrangement links TRBV27 to TRBJ2-1; 10 bases line up with TRBD2. The V and J ends lost 3 bases and 6 bases, in that order; junction bases with no gene match: 5. This CDR3 region has 15 residues. Germline values: CDR1 MNHEY, CDR2 SMNVEV (reference sequence). This chain's CDR3 is CASSFLAGVSNEQFF. The CDR3 DNA follows: TGTGCCAGCAGTTTCCTAGCGGGGGTCTCCAATGAGCAGTTCTTC.

The chain combines TRBV7-2 with TRBJ2-1; a weak D match, TRBD1 (6 bases). V was cut by 2 bases and J by 4 bases, with 12 bases left in between. CDR1 is SGHTA, CDR2 FQGNSA, per germline. The CDR3 sequence is 15 residues long. The CDR3 sequence: CASSLNPGQYNEQFF. The CDR3 DNA follows: TGTGCCAGCAGCTTAAACCCCGGACAGTACAATGAGCAGTTCTTC.

The count of this clone is one. The chain links TRBV19 to TRBJ1-1; D ambiguous. Deletions cut 4 bases from V and 0 bases from J, with 6 bases between. The CDR3 is 13 residues long. Germline loops: CDR1 LNHDA, CDR2 SQIVND (reference sequence). The CDR3 protein is CASSNTMNTEAFF. CDR3 in DNA: TGTGCCAGTAGTAACACTATGAACACTGAAGCTTTCTTT.

The chain is built from TRBV15 and TRBJ2-2; TRBD2 aligns across 14 bases. Germline CDR1 and CDR2: LNHNV and YYDKDF (reference sequence). This CDR3 has 18 amino acids. The ends lost 3 bases at V and 4 bases at J; junction bases unmatched: 7. CDR3 nucleotide sequence: TGTGCCACCAGCAGTCCGGGACTAGCGGGGGCAGTCACCGGGGAGCTGTTTTTT. It translates to CATSSPGLAGAVTGELFF.

J is TRBJ2-1 and V is TRBV29-1; D not resolved. V lost 4 bases and J lost 1, with 8 bases in between. CDR1 SQVTM and CDR2 ANQGSEA come from the germline V gene. This CDR3 contains 13 residues. The CDR3 region is CSVGAGSYNEQFF. The CDR3 nucleotides are TGCAGCGTTGGGGCTGGATCCTACAATGAGCAGTTCTTC.

The count of this clone is one. The V and J genes are TRBV11-3 and TRBJ2-1; D is unclear. The CDR3 has 15 residues. Trimming took off 1 base at V and 2 bases at J, with 9 bases between the two ends. Germline CDR1 reads SGHNT; CDR2 reads YENEEA. The CDR3 region is CASSLGARAYNEQFF. As DNA, the CDR3 is TGTGCCAGCAGCTTAGGGGCTCGTGCCTACAATGAGCAGTTCTTC.

This clone appeared a few times. The genes are TRBV4-3 and TRBJ2-7; no definite D call. Germline V gene sequence: CDR1 LGHNA, CDR2 YSLEER. The CDR3 covers 15 residues. V was trimmed by 1 base and J by 3 bases, leaving 13 bases between them. CDR3 residues: CASSQGLAYSYEQYF. CDR3 nucleotide sequence: TGCGCCAGCAGCCAAGGCCTTGCGTACAGCTACGAGCAGTACTTC.

The V call is TRBV6-6, the J call TRBJ1-5, with 9 bases that match TRBD1. Germline V gives CDR1 MNHNY, CDR2 SVGAGI (reference sequence). J was trimmed by 6 bases and V by 6 bases; bases with no gene match: 12. This CDR3 has 16 amino acids. The CDR3 sequence: CASRPPRGQGSQPQHF. CDR3 DNA sequence: TGTGCCAGCAGACCGCCCCGTGGACAGGGGAGTCAGCCCCAGCATTTT.

V usage is TRBV5-1 and J usage is TRBJ2-1, with D hard to call. Germline V gives CDR1 SGHRS, CDR2 YFSETQ. Trimming took 0 bases from V and 7 from J, leaving 8 bases between them. The CDR3 runs to 13 residues. The CDR3 is CASSLELVNEQFF. The CDR3 DNA follows: TGCGCCAGCAGCTTGGAGCTAGTTAATGAGCAGTTCTTC.

This clone was observed a few times. The J gene is TRBJ1-5, the V gene TRBV21-1; the D call of TRBD1 is as the table states it, not checked on the DNA. TRBV21-1 is classified as a pseudogene. The CDR3 sequence is 17 residues long. The CDR3 here is CASSKISVGQTNQPQHF. The CDR3 region has the DNA TGTGCCAGCAGCAAAATCTCGGTGGGACAGACAAATCAGCCCCAGCATTTT.

This chain's CDR3 is CASSPSQAGMGTEAFF. CDR3 DNA: TGTGCCAGCTCACCAAGCCAGGCGGGGATGGGCACTGAAGCTTTCTTT. V and J are TRBV18 and TRBJ1-1; no reliable D call. Germline CDR1 and CDR2: KGHSH and LQKENI. Trimming removed 2 bases from V and 4 bases from J, with 17 bases in between. There are 16 residues in the CDR3.

The chain is built from TRBV7-6 and TRBJ1-2; D unresolved. Germline loops: CDR1 SGHVS, CDR2 FNYEAQ. The CDR3 spans 12 residues. The V and J ends lost 5 bases and 8 bases respectively, with 12 bases between them. The CDR3 coding sequence is TGTGCCAGCAGCCCTGTTTTGGGCGGCTACACCTTC. Its protein product is CASSPVLGGYTF.

The chain is built from TRBV15 and TRBJ1-5, with 7 bases matching TRBD1. Per germline, CDR1 LNHNV and CDR2 YYDKDF (reference sequence). Germline trimming cut 0 bases from V and 7 bases from J; bases unmatched to any gene: 6. There are 15 residues in the CDR3. The DNA for the CDR3 is TGTGCCACCAGCAGAGATGTTACAGGGGACCAGCCCCAGCATTTT. Its protein is CATSRDVTGDQPQHF.

Details on this clone: The junction and the germline gene differ at one end; a read error may be behind it. The rearrangement uses TRBV7-7 and TRBJ2-1; 7 positions match TRBD2. Germline-derived CDR1 and CDR2 are SSHAT and FNYEAQ (reference sequence). CDR3 length: 13 residues. CDR3 DNA: TGTGCTAGCAGCCGACTAGCCGCCAATGAGCAGTTCTTC. Amino acids: CASSRLAANEQFF. The complete variable domain, with remaining parts taken from reference TRBV7-7 and TRBJ2-1, reads GAGVSQSPRYKVTKRGQDVTLRCDPISSHATLYWYQQALGQGPEFLTYFNYEAQPDKSGLPSDRFSAERPEGSISTLTIQRTEQRDSAMYRCASSRLAANEQFFGPGTRLTVL.

The rearrangement uses TRBV20-1 and TRBJ2-7, with D possibly matching TRBD2 (6 bases). CDR1 and CDR2 (germline): DFQATT, SNEGSKA (reference sequence). Trimming pared 3 bases from V and 4 bases from J, leaving 13 bases between. The CDR3 length is 13 residues. Here the CDR3 DNA reads TGCAGTGCTAGTACGGGACTTTCTTACGAGCAGTACTTC. Protein: CSASTGLSYEQYF.

This chain uses TRBV6-2 or TRBV6-3 with TRBJ2-5; 12 bases fit TRBD2. Trimming cost V 3 bases and J 10 bases; bases outside gene matches: 27. The CDR3 contains 21 residues. Per the germline V gene, CDR1 is MNHEY and CDR2 is SVGEGT. The DNA of the CDR3 is TGTGCCAGCAGTTATTCGGACCAACTAGCGGGGGGCCCCACCCCCCAAGTTGGCCAGTACTTC. It codes for CASSYSDQLAGGPTPQVGQYF.

The genes are TRBV18 and TRBJ2-7; D not resolved. The CDR3 length is 13 residues. V was cut by 4 bases and J by 5 bases, with 12 bases left in between. Per the germline V gene, CDR1 is KGHSH and CDR2 is LQKENI. The CDR3 DNA is TGTGCCAGCTCACGAGAAGGAGTCCACGAGCAGTACGTC. Its translation: CASSREGVHEQYV.

This chain joins TRBV13 and TRBJ2-7; a possible D gene is TRBD1 (6 bases). The V and J ends lost 6 bases and 3 bases respectively, with 12 bases between them. The CDR3 totals 13 residues. Per germline, CDR1 PRHDT and CDR2 FYEKMQ (reference sequence). CDR3 sequence (DNA): TGTGCCAGCAGGCAGACAGGTCGCTACGAGCAGTACTTC. Translation: CASRQTGRYEQYF.

In its sample, this clone was seen once. The chain combines TRBV19 with TRBJ1-6; 9 bases fit TRBD1. Germline loops: CDR1 LNHDA, CDR2 SQIVND (reference sequence). J was trimmed by 6 bases and V by 5 bases; bases with no gene match: 5. This CDR3 contains 15 residues. CDR3: CASSLQGAGNSPLHF. In nucleotides, the CDR3 is TGTGCCAGTAGTCTACAGGGGGCGGGTAATTCACCCCTCCACTTT.